The clone carrying this T cell receptor (beta chain) was counted a few times. The CDR3 extends over 12 amino acids. CDR1 and CDR2 (germline): SGHRS, YFSETQ. V lost 5 bases and J lost 2, with 8 bases in between. This entry comes from a study of response to subunit inactivated influenza vaccine. MiXCR, run by TCRdb on the RT-PCR reads, gives a single entry per CDR3 protein. The sample lists some 800,000 distinct CDR3 sequences, approximately 22% occurring once. The rearrangement joins TRBV5-1 to TRBJ2-7; no firm D call. The specimen was PBMCs from blood, collected more than 4 days after vaccination. The clonotype comes from a middle-aged man who received an inactivated influenza vaccine. CDR3 nucleotides: TGCGCCAGCAGAGACAACCCCTACGAGCAGTACTTC. Its protein is CASRDNPYEQYF.